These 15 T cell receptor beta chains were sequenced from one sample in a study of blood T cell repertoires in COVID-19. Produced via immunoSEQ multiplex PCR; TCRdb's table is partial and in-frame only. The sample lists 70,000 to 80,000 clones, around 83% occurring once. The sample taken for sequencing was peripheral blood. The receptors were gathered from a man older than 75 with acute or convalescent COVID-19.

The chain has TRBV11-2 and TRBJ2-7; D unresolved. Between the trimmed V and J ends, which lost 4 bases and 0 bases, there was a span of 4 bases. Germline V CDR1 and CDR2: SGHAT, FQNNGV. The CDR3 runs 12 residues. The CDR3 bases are TGTGCCAGCAGCTGGAGCTCCTACGAGCAGTACTTC. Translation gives CASSWSSYEQYF.

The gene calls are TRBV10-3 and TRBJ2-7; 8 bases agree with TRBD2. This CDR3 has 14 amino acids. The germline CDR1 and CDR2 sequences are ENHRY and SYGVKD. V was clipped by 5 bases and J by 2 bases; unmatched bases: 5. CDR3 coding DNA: TGTGCCATCAGTCCCCTAGCGGGTCCCTACGAGCAGTACTTC. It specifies CAISPLAGPYEQYF.

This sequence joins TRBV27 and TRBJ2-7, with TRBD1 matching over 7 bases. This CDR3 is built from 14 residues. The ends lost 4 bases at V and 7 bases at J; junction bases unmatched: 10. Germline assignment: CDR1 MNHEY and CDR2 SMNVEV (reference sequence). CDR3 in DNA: TGTGCCAGCAGTTCTCACAGGGGCCCTCTGGAGCAGTACTTC. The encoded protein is CASSSHRGPLEQYF.

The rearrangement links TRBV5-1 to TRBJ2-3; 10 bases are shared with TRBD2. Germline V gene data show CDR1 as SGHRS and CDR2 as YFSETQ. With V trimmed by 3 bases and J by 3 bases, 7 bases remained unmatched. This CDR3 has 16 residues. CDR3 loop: CASSSSAGGPTDTQYF. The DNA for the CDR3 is TGCGCCAGCAGCTCTTCAGCGGGGGGGCCGACAGATACGCAGTATTTT.

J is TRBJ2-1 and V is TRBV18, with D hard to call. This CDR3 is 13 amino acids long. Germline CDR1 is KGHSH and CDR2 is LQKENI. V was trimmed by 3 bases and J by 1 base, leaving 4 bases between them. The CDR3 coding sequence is TGTGCCAGCTCACCCCTTTCCTACAATGAGCAGTTCTTC. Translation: CASSPLSYNEQFF.

The CDR3 sequence is CASTRGAGGPSDTQYF. The CDR3 DNA follows: TGCGCCAGCACTCGAGGGGCGGGAGGGCCCTCGGACACGCAGTATTTT. This chain links TRBV5-1 with TRBJ2-3; 9 nucleotides align to TRBD2. From germline, CDR1 is SGHRS and CDR2 YFSETQ. This CDR3 has 16 residues. The V gene end was trimmed by 6 bases and the J gene end by 9 bases; junction bases not matched to a gene: 17.

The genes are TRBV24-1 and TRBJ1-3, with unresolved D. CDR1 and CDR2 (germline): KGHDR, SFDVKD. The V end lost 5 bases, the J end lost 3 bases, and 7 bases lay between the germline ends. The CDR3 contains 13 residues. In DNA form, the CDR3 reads TGTGCCACCAGTGGTAGAAGTGGAAACACCATATATTTT. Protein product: CATSGRSGNTIYF.

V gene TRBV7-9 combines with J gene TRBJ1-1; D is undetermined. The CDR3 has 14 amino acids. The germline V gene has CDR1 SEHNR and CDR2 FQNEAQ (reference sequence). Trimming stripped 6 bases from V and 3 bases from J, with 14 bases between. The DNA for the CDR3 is TGTGCCAGCAGATTCTTTGGAGGAGACACTGAAGCTTTCTTT. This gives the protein CASRFFGGDTEAFF.

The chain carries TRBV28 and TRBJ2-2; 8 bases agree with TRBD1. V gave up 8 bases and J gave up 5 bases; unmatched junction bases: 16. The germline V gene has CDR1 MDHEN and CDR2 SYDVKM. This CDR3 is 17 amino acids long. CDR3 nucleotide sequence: TGTGCCAGCGCTTCCCCCTTTGGACAGGGTGGGACCGGGGAGCTGTTTTTT. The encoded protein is CASASPFGQGGTGELFF. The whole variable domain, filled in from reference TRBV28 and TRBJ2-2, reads DVKVTQSSRYLVKRTGEKVFLECVQDMDHENMFWYRQDPGLGLRLIYFSYDVKMKEKGDIPEGYSVSREKKERFSLILESASTNQTSMYLCASASPFGQGGTGELFFGEGSRLTVL.

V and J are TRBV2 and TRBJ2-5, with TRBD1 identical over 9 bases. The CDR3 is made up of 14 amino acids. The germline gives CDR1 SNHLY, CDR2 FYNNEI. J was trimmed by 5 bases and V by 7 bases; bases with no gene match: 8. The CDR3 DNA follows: TGTGCCAGCAAGGGACAGGGAGTTCCGGAGACCCAGTACTTC. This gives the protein CASKGQGVPETQYF.

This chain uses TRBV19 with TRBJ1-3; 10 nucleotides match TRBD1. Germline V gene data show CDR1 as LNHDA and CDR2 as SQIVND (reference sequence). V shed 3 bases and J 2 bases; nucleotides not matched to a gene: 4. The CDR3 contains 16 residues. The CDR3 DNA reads TGTGCCAGTAGTATCCTCGGGACAGGGGCTGGAAACACCATATATTTT. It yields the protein CASSILGTGAGNTIYF.

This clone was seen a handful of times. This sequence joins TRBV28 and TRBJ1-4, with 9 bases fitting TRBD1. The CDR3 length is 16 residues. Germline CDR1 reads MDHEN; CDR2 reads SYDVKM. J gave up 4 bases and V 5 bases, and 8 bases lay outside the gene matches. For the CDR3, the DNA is TGTGCCAGCAGTCAGGACAGGGGCTCGCTTAATGAAAAACTGTTTTTT. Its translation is CASSQDRGSLNEKLFF.

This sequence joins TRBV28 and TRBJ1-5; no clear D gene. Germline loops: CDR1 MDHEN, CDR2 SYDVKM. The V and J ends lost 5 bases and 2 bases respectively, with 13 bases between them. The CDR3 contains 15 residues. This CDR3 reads CASSRGGFGNQPQHF. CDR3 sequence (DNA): TGTGCCAGCAGTCGGGGAGGGTTTGGCAATCAGCCCCAGCATTTT.

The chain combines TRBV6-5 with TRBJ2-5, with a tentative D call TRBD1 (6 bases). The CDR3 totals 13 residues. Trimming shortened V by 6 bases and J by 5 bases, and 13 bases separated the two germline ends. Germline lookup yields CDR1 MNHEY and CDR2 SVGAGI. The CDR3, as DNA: TGTGCCAGCAGCATTACAGGGATGGAGACCCAGTACTTC. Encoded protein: CASSITGMETQYF.

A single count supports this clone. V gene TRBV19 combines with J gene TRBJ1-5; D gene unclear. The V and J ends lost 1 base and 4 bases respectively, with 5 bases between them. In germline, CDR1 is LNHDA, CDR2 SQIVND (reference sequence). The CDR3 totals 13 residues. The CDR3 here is CASSIAGNQPQHF. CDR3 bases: TGTGCCAGTAGTATAGCGGGAAATCAGCCCCAGCATTTT.